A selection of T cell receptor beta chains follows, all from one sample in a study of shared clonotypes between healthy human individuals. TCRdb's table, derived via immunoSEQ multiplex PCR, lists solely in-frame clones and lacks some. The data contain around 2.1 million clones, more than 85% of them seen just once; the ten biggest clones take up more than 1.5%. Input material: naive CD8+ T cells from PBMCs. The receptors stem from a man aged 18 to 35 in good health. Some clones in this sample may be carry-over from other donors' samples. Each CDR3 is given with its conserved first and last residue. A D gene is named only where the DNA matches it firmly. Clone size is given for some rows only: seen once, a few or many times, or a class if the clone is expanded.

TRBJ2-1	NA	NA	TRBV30	TGTGCCTGGAGTGTCCGTGAGCAGTTCTTC	CAWSVREQFF
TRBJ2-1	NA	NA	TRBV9	TGTGCCAGCAGCGTAGCCGGGGACCCCTACAATGAGCAGTTCTTC	CASSVAGDPYNEQFF
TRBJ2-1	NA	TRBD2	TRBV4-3	TGCGCCAGCAGCCACCTGGGACTAGCGGGAGGGCTAAATAGGGATGAGCAGTTCTTC	CASSHLGLAGGLNRDEQFF
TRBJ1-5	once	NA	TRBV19	TGTGCCAGTAGTATAGGGAGTGGTTCGGTTCAGCCCCAGCATTTT	CASSIGSGSVQPQHF
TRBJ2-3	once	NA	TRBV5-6	TGTGCCAGCAGACGAGAGCCCGGGACTAGCACAGATACGCAGTATTTT	CASRREPGTSTDTQYF
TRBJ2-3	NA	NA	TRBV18	TGTGCCAGCTCACCGGCCCGAGGGGTGGCAGATACGCAGTATTTT	CASSPARGVADTQYF
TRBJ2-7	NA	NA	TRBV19	TGTGCCAGTAGTGTAGCCCCCGCGTTAGAGCAGTACTTC	CASSVAPALEQYF
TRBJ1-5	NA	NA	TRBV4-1	TGCGCCAGCAGCCTAAGGGACACTGGTCAGCCCCAGCATTTT	CASSLRDTGQPQHF
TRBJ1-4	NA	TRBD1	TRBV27	TGTGCCAGCAGTAGTGGCTCAGGGGGGTCTAATGAAAAACTGTTTTTT	CASSSGSGGSNEKLFF
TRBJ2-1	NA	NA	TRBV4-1	TGCGCCAGCGGTCGGATATTTGGGGACACCAATGAGCAGTTCTTC	CASGRIFGDTNEQFF
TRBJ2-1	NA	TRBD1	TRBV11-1	TGTGCCAGCAGCATATGGACAGGCCTCCGTAATGAGCAGTTCTTC	CASSIWTGLRNEQFF
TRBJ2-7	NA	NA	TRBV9	TGTGCCAGCAGCGTAGGTGAGCGGAGAGAGCAGTACTTC	CASSVGERREQYF
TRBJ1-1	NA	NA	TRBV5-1	TGCGCCAGCAGCTTGGTCGGTGTCGGACTGAACACTGAAGCTTTCTTT	CASSLVGVGLNTEAFF
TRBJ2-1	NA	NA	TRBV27	TGTGCCAGCACCCCGGGTCGGCCCTACAATGAGCAGTTCTTC	CASTPGRPYNEQFF
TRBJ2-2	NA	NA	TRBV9	TGTGCCAGCACTCCCGGTACAAAGGAGCTGTTTTTT	CASTPGTKELFF
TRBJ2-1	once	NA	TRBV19	TGTGCCAGTAGTATTGTAGGGGCGGGCTACAATGAGCAGTTCTTC	CASSIVGAGYNEQFF
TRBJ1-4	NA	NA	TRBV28	TGTGCCAGCAGTTTGGGGGATACCACTAATGAAAAACTGTTTTTT	CASSLGDTTNEKLFF
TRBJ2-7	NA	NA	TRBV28	TGTGCCAGCAGACCCCTTCGGGCCACCGTATACGAGCAGTACTTC	CASRPLRATVYEQYF